These 17 T cell receptor beta chains share one sample of origin, sequenced in a study of blood T cells in healthy people across ages. A J-beta primer mix and a sample-barcoded 5' primer were used in a second PCR of roughly 7 to 12 cycles. Using its own MiXCR run on the 5' RACE reads, TCRdb lists one record per CDR3 protein. The repertoire includes some 1.4 million distinct CDR3 sequences, approximately 40% of them detected once, and 7% to 9% sits in the top ten. The sample comprised blood. All receptors come from a woman aged 18-29 years in good health.

The V gene is TRBV7-7, the J gene TRBJ1-5; D might be TRBD1 (5 bases). Trimming removed 6 bases at V and 1 base at J, with 19 bases between. CDR1 is SSHAT, CDR2 FNYEAQ, per germline (reference sequence). The CDR3 spans 17 residues. CDR3 sequence: CASSARQKPWSNQPQHF. In DNA, the CDR3 is TGTGCCAGCAGTGCAAGACAGAAACCTTGGAGCAATCAGCCCCAGCATTTT.

V and J are TRBV7-3 and TRBJ1-2; 12 bases line up with TRBD1. There are 13 residues in the CDR3. V gave up 8 bases and J gave up 8 bases; unmatched junction bases: 6. Germline lookup yields CDR1 SGHTA and CDR2 FQGTGA. The CDR3: CASGPGTGGGYTF. DNA for the CDR3: TGTGCCAGCGGTCCCGGGACAGGGGGCGGCTACACCTTC.

The V and J genes are TRBV19 and TRBJ2-7, with a possible D match to TRBD1 (6 bases). The germline V and J ends were trimmed by 8 bases and 1 base, with 12 bases remaining between them. Germline V gene sequence: CDR1 LNHDA, CDR2 SQIVND (reference sequence). This CDR3 has 13 amino acids. CDR3 in amino acids: CASGPGTSYEQYF. The DNA of the CDR3 is TGTGCCAGTGGACCCGGGACATCCTACGAGCAGTACTTC.

The chain has TRBV6-1 and TRBJ1-5; TRBD1 agrees at 7 bases. This CDR3 is 16 amino acids long. Germline values: CDR1 MNHNS, CDR2 SASEGT. V was pared by 9 bases and J by 3 bases, with 14 bases of the junction left unmatched. CDR3 protein: CASAPPAGGTNQPQHF. The CDR3 bases are TGTGCCAGTGCCCCCCCGGCAGGGGGTACCAATCAGCCCCAGCATTTT.

This clonotype was observed a few times. The chain joins TRBV16 to TRBJ2-1; no definite D call. From germline, CDR1 is KGHSY and CDR2 FQNENV. There are 15 residues in the CDR3. V dropped 0 bases and J dropped 1 base, with 7 bases sitting between them. CDR3 amino acids: CASSQSGQSYNEQFF. CDR3 nucleotides: TGTGCCAGCAGCCAATCCGGCCAATCCTACAATGAGCAGTTCTTC.

This clonotype was seen a few times. The chain carries TRBV7-9 and TRBJ2-5; 10 positions match TRBD2. Germline V lookup: CDR1 SEHNR, CDR2 FQNEAQ (reference sequence). The CDR3 length is 15 residues. Losses at the gene ends were 5 bases for V and 5 bases for J; bases not matched to a gene: 8. CDR3 DNA sequence: TGTGCCAGCAGCATCGCCCTTAGCGGGAGGGAGACCCAGTACTTC. Residues: CASSIALSGRETQYF.

This chain connects TRBV9 to TRBJ2-3; 9 bases match TRBD2. The CDR3 is 15 residues long. The V gene end was trimmed by 2 bases and the J gene end by 3 bases; junction bases not matched to a gene: 4. Germline V lookup: CDR1 SGDLS, CDR2 YYNGEE. The CDR3 nucleotides are TGTGCCAGCAGCGTTTTTGCGGGGGGGACAGATACGCAGTATTTT. Protein sequence: CASSVFAGGTDTQYF.

The chain employs TRBV11-2 and TRBJ2-2; no clear D gene. V dropped 1 base and J dropped 4 bases, with 10 bases sitting between them. CDR1 SGHAT and CDR2 FQNNGV come from the germline V gene. There are 15 residues in the CDR3. In DNA form, the CDR3 reads TGTGCCAGCAGCTTAGTGGGAAAAACCACCGGGGAGCTGTTTTTT. Protein: CASSLVGKTTGELFF.

The rearrangement joins TRBV15 to TRBJ2-7; 10 bases map to TRBD1. V was pared by 1 base and J by 1 base, with 13 bases of the junction left unmatched. CDR3 length: 19 amino acids. The V gene's germline CDR1 is LNHNV and CDR2 YYDKDF (reference sequence). The CDR3 protein is CATSRGHKIPGQGSYEQYF. In nucleotides, the CDR3 is TGTGCCACCAGCAGAGGCCATAAGATCCCGGGACAGGGGTCCTACGAGCAGTACTTC. The full variable domain, in which reference TRBV15 and TRBJ2-7 provide the parts outside the CDR3, is DAMVIQNPRYQVTQFGKPVTLSCSQTLNHNVMYWYQQKSSQAPKLLFHYYDKDFNNEADTPDNFQSRRPNTSFCFLDIRSPGLGDTAMYLCATSRGHKIPGQGSYEQYFGPGTRLTVT.

Concerning this clonotype: A junction end diverges from the germline sequence, so it may reflect a read error. The chain has TRBV14 and TRBJ2-1; the D gene is possibly TRBD2 (6 bases). Germline CDR1 SGHDN, CDR2 FVKESK. This CDR3 contains 19 residues. The DNA for the CDR3 is TGTGCCAGCAGCAAAGATGCTCGGGGGAGACTCGAGAGGAGAGAGACCCAGTTCTTC. It codes for CASSKDARGRLERRETQFF.

This clonotype was recorded once. The rearrangement uses TRBV20-1 and TRBJ2-5; 7 nucleotides match TRBD2. The trim removed 3 bases at V and 11 bases at J, leaving 24 bases unmatched. CDR3 length equals 17 residues. CDR1 and CDR2 from the germline V gene are DFQATT and SNEGSKA (reference sequence). Here the CDR3 DNA reads TGCAGTGCTAGCGGCCATGGCGGCGGGAGCGTTAACGATGAGCAGTACTTC. This translates into CSASGHGGGSVNDEQYF.

V is TRBV20-1 and J is TRBJ2-5; 8 bases map to TRBD2. The J call is doubtful: the DNA matches TRBJ2-7 better. Germline-derived CDR1 and CDR2 are DFQATT and SNEGSKA (reference sequence). The CDR3 totals 15 residues. CDR3 sequence (DNA): TGCAGTGCTCTGACTGCGGGACTAGAAACCTACGAGCAGTACTTC. It codes for CSALTAGLETYEQYF.

The chain joins TRBV5-1 to TRBJ2-3; D gene unclear. Germline values: CDR1 SGHRS, CDR2 YFSETQ. Deletions cut 0 bases from V and 0 bases from J, with 11 bases between. The CDR3 spans 16 residues. In DNA, the CDR3 is TGCGCCAGCAGCTTGGGGGCGCAGACTAGCACAGATACGCAGTATTTT. Its translation is CASSLGAQTSTDTQYF.

The V call is TRBV12-3 or TRBV12-4, the J call TRBJ2-3, with 9 nucleotides matching TRBD2. This CDR3 has 17 residues. V was clipped by 5 bases and J by 2 bases; unmatched bases: 11. CDR3 sequence: CASSPWAGGPHTDTQYF. In DNA form, the CDR3 reads TGTGCCAGCAGTCCATGGGCGGGGGGGCCCCACACAGATACGCAGTATTTT.

This clonotype has just a few counts. V gene TRBV29-1 combines with J gene TRBJ2-7, with TRBD2 as a possible D gene (7 bases). CDR1 is SQVTM and CDR2 is ANQGSEA in the germline V gene. The CDR3 is 14 amino acids. Trimming pared 3 bases from V and 2 bases from J, leaving 14 bases between. In DNA, the CDR3 is TGCAGCGTTGAGGAGGGGGGGTATCCCTACGAGCAGTACTTC. It encodes CSVEEGGYPYEQYF.

This clonotype came up a few times. V gene TRBV11-2 combines with J gene TRBJ2-1; weak D call: TRBD2 (6 bases). Trimming stripped 0 bases from V and 14 bases from J, with 8 bases between. Germline assignment: CDR1 SGHAT and CDR2 FQNNGV. The CDR3 totals 11 residues. The CDR3 reads CASSLEWGEFF. CDR3 nucleotides: TGTGCCAGCAGCTTAGAGTGGGGGGAGTTCTTC.

The J gene is TRBJ1-4, the V gene TRBV6-1; D is unresolved. CDR1 is MNHNS and CDR2 is SASEGT in the germline V gene. The germline V and J ends were trimmed by 3 bases and 4 bases, with 12 bases remaining between them. The CDR3 has 15 amino acids. CDR3 DNA sequence: TGTGCCAGCAGTGATGCCGGACGGTTTAATGAAAAACTGTTTTTT. Its translation: CASSDAGRFNEKLFF.